A single T cell receptor beta chain is shown here with its context. The clone's antigen remains unknown. No quality values exist for individual bases; no much larger clone is one base distant. Other DNA sequences in this specimen translate into the identical CDR3. Taken from the germline V gene, the CDR1 and CDR2 loops are SGHAT and FQNNGV. At the junction V is shortened by 1 base and J by 1 base, with 5 bases in between. Reading from cysteine to phenylalanine, the CDR3 counts 13 amino acids. Here the CDR3 DNA is all that survives: 39 bases in frame from base 1. These data originate in a study of shared clonotypes between healthy human individuals (dated by TCRdb to between 2020 and 2021). Regarding the study in general: The cohort included a few men and a couple of women between 18 and 49 years of age. To estimate repertoire size and how much clonotypes are shared between individuals, the study performed deep sequencing of blood TCR repertoires from roughly five healthy adults. To increase sequencing depth and limit assay-specific biases, TCR repertoire library preparation and sequencing were carried out by different laboratories using diverse techniques. Leukapheresis yielded between about 0.8 and 9.5 billion PBMCs per donor. For each donor, CD4 naive and CD4 memory were each run on three plates, CD8 naive on two plates, and CD8 memory on one plate.

Results and caveats for the whole study, not just this receptor: Naive subsets generally had larger estimated clonotype richness than memory subsets did. Rarefaction of sorted-subset datasets indicated incomplete sequencing despite the large sequencing depth. Pairwise subsampling indicated that sequencing depth was expected to affect the degree of clonotype sharing among donors. Across several donors, approximately 4.9% of naive CD4, over 3% of naive CD8, 2.3% of memory CD4, and approximately 0.4% of memory CD8 clonotypes were shared. Higher generation probabilities were observed for clonotypes shared by all four sorted-subset donors than for non-shared clonotypes. Sampling was limited to blood, and TCR repertoires in tissue likely differ from TCR repertoires in blood. The small number of donors limited the genetic and exposure-history diversity represented.

The donors were healthy, HIV-negative adults with no recently reported acute infections or vaccinations. Every donor was a Caucasian adult living in Nashville, Tennessee, USA. CD4+ T cells were enriched through magnetic negative selection, after which naive cells were positively selected on CD45RA and the remaining negative fraction served as the memory subset. Blood was collected by leukapheresis, and PBMCs were isolated by Ficoll-Histopaque density gradient centrifugation and then cryopreserved in liquid nitrogen vapor phase. Analytical flow cytometry was used to check the purity and quantity of each magnetically sorted T cell population. Each sorted fraction had its genomic DNA isolated and then quantified by UV absorbance on a Nanodrop 2000c. TCR CDR3 regions were amplified from genomic DNA by multiplex PCR using the deep immunoSEQ assay. Extracted genomic DNA from each cell subset was distributed evenly across all wells of several immunoSEQ 96-well plates, and each plate was treated as a replicate. For sorted subsets, about 200 ng genomic DNA, equal to 30,000 or so T cell genomes, was loaded into each replicate PCR. Purified libraries were quantified with a Qubit 3.0 fluorometer, sized on a Bioanalyzer 2100, and re-quantified with the KAPA Library Quantification kit. Every immunoSEQ 96-well plate was sequenced on a separate single-read 150-cycle Illumina NextSeq 550 flow cell. Per the authors' processing: Because only junctional sequences without quality scores were contained in the immunoSEQ output, filtering matching that applied to full-length reads could not be performed. To assign V/J genes and CDR3, sequences were annotated using PyIR, a Python wrapper for IgBLAST v1.9, with IMGT germline references. Reads were removed for weak V/J assignments (E-value above 1e-6), missing CDR3, stop codons, out-of-frame junctions, or ambiguous translated residues. V3J clonotypes were defined as sequences sharing an identical inferred V gene, J gene, and CDR3 amino acid sequence. The percentage overlap between two repertoires was calculated by dividing the number of shared unique clonotypes by the size of the smaller repertoire. Repertoire richness was assessed with RTK rarefaction, the Chao1 estimator, and Recon v2.1 estimates of unobserved clonotypes. Generation probabilities were computed with OLGA for all TCRbeta clonotypes obtained by the gDNA method from a handful of donors. In TCRdb, the immuneACCESS table is reduced to in-frame sequences with V and J assigned. These tables do not hold every clone; where another copy was compared, an unresolved V gene accounts for under half, and the others remain unexplained. The V and J calls and clone size come from that table; D and trimming were worked out from the DNA. In this sample the table shows millions of clones, around nine tenths of which occur a single time. Over 0.12% of the sample is taken by the ten largest.

The sample comprised naive CD4+ T cells sorted from blood. The sample's cell subset or site label, in plain terms: CD45RA+ positively selected. Here the chain combines TRBV11-2 and TRBJ2-7; the D gene assignment is ambiguous. This clonotype was sampled from a man between 18 and 35 years old in good health. The CDR3 here reads CASSLVGSYEQYF. The bases are TGTGCCAGCAGCTTAGTAGGGTCCTACGAGCAGTACTTC. Reference TRBV11-2 and TRBJ2-7 genes cover what lies past the CDR3, so the full variable domain is EAGVAQSPRYKIIEKRQSVAFWCNPISGHATLYWYQQILGQGPKLLIQFQNNGVVDDSQLPKDRFSAERLKGVDSTLKIQPAKLEDSAVYLCASSLVGSYEQYFGPGTRLTVT.